The rows below give T cell receptor beta chains drawn from one sample of a study of blood T cell repertoires in COVID-19. Clones were read by immunoSEQ multiplex PCR, and TCRdb kept only the in-frame ones, dropping some. The sample includes approximately 130,000 clones, over 70% of them seen just once. The sequenced material came from peripheral blood. Every receptor here comes from a man at least 80 years old with active or convalescent COVID-19. Both conserved end residues are part of each CDR3. Each record gives: clone size, V gene, J gene, D gene, CDR3 protein, CDR3 DNA. The D gene is left open where the match is weak. Size values are once, few and many counts, or a class for expanded clones, and some rows have none.

>few|TRBV10-3|TRBJ1-3|-
CAIGEQGTGNTIYF
TGTGCCATCGGAGAACAGGGCACTGGAAACACCATATATTTT
>-|TRBV5-1|TRBJ2-5|TRBD1
CASSSGQGGQETQYF
TGCGCCAGCAGCTCGGGACAGGGAGGTCAGGAGACCCAGTACTTC
>few|TRBV2|TRBJ2-1|TRBD1
CASSPRTGSGEQFF
TGTGCCAGCAGTCCCCGGACAGGGAGCGGTGAGCAGTTCTTC
>-|TRBV19|TRBJ2-6|TRBD2
CASNIAGSSGANVLTF
TGTGCCAGTAATATAGCGGGGAGCTCTGGGGCCAACGTCCTGACTTTC
>-|TRBV19|TRBJ1-5|TRBD1
CASSSPDRGVFQPQHF
TGTGCCAGTAGTTCACCTGACAGGGGGGTTTTCCAGCCCCAGCATTTT
>once|TRBV5-1|TRBJ1-2|TRBD1
CASNPGQGNLRGYTF
TGCGCCAGCAACCCGGGACAGGGGAATCTTCGGGGCTACACCTTC
>-|TRBV5-1|TRBJ2-5|TRBD1
CASSLAGGQETQYF
TGCGCCAGCAGCTTGGCAGGGGGCCAAGAGACCCAGTACTTC
>few|TRBV19|TRBJ2-3|-
CASTAWGAPTDTQYF
TGTGCCAGTACCGCCTGGGGCGCTCCCACAGATACGCAGTATTTT
>-|TRBV19|TRBJ1-2|TRBD1
CASSTRTPGQGHYGYTF
TGTGCCAGTAGTACCCGGACCCCGGGACAGGGACACTATGGCTACACCTTC
>-|TRBV6-6|TRBJ2-4|TRBD1
CASLGTESIQYF
TGTGCCAGCCTAGGGACAGAGAGCATTCAGTACTTC
>-|TRBV7-9|TRBJ1-1|TRBD1
CASRGQGGPEAFF
TGTGCCAGCAGAGGACAGGGGGGTCCTGAAGCTTTCTTT
>-|TRBV19|TRBJ2-1|-
CASSIGGLNEQFF
TGTGCCAGTAGTATCGGGGGGCTCAATGAGCAGTTCTTC
>-|TRBV4-3|TRBJ2-3|TRBD2
CASSHRLAGNTDTQYF
TGCGCCAGCAGCCATAGACTAGCGGGAAACACAGATACGCAGTATTTT
>-|TRBV5-4|TRBJ2-7|TRBD2
CASSRGTSGVYEQYF
TGTGCCAGCAGCCGAGGGACTAGCGGGGTGTACGAGCAGTACTTC
>-|TRBV7-6|TRBJ1-3|TRBD1
CASSPGTGGGNTIYF
TGTGCCAGCAGCCCGGGGACAGGGGGTGGAAACACCATATATTTT
>-|TRBV7-2|TRBJ2-4|-
CASSGGTDLAKNIQYF
TGTGCCAGCAGCGGAGGGACAGACCTAGCCAAAAACATTCAGTACTTC
>-|TRBV2|TRBJ1-5|TRBD1
CASSDSQGMGQPQHF
TGTGCCAGCAGTGACTCACAGGGGATGGGTCAGCCCCAGCATTTT
>-|TRBV29-1|TRBJ2-3|-
CSVEQGTQYF
TGCAGCGTGGAGCAGGGGACGCAGTATTTT
>once|TRBV28|TRBJ1-3|TRBD1
CASSSTGTGVGNTIYF
TGTGCCAGCAGTTCGACCGGGACAGGGGTTGGAAACACCATATATTTT
>few|TRBV4-1|TRBJ1-1|TRBD1
CASSQWTGNTEAFF
TGCGCCAGCAGCCAATGGACAGGGAACACTGAAGCTTTCTTT
>-|TRBV2|TRBJ2-1|-
CASSVRDTGFF
TGTGCCAGCAGTGTCCGGGACACTGGGTTCTTC
>-|TRBV6-2/TRBV6-3|TRBJ2-3|-
CASNPGQSTDTQYF
TGTGCCAGCAACCCGGGACAAAGCACAGATACGCAGTATTTT
>few|TRBV6-5|TRBJ2-7|-
CARPRDKGPYEQYF
TGTGCCAGGCCCCGGGACAAGGGACCCTACGAGCAGTACTTC
>-|TRBV5-1|TRBJ2-2|-
CASKGLGITGELFF
TGCGCCAGTAAAGGACTGGGAATCACCGGGGAGCTGTTTTTT
>-|TRBV12-2|TRBJ2-3|-
CASRFYWRGVVVDTQYF
TGTGCAAGTCGCTTTTATTGGCGGGGGGTGGTGGTGGATACGCAGTATTTT
>-|TRBV19|TRBJ2-3|-
CASSIPSGRGVRTDTQYF
TGTGCCAGTAGTATACCGTCGGGGAGGGGGGTCCGCACAGATACGCAGTATTTT
>-|TRBV4-1|TRBJ1-5|-
CASSQDQAGSNQPQHF
TGCGCCAGCAGCCAAGACCAAGCAGGGTCCAATCAGCCCCAGCATTTT
>-|TRBV27|TRBJ1-6|TRBD1
CASSTGQGYNSPLHF
TGTGCCAGCAGTACCGGACAGGGGTATAATTCACCCCTCCACTTT
>-|TRBV9|TRBJ1-2|-
CASSVAARNGYTF
TGTGCCAGCAGCGTAGCTGCGAGGAATGGCTACACCTTC
>-|TRBV10-3|TRBJ2-2|TRBD2
CALRGGGNTGELFF
TGTGCCCTCCGCGGGGGGGGGAACACCGGGGAGCTGTTTTTT
>-|TRBV30|TRBJ1-4|-
CVWIRRREKLFF
TGTGTCTGGATCAGGAGGCGTGAAAAACTGTTTTTT
>-|TRBV6-4|TRBJ2-6|-
CASSPSVGAGANVLTF
TGTGCCAGCAGTCCCTCGGTTGGTGCTGGGGCCAACGTCCTGACTTTC
>-|TRBV6-5|TRBJ1-5|-
CASSYTGGQPQHF
TGTGCCAGCAGTTACACGGGGGGTCAGCCCCAGCATTTT
>-|TRBV5-5|TRBJ2-7|-
CASSPGVSSLSYEQYF
TGTGCCAGCAGCCCGGGGGTTAGCTCCCTCTCCTACGAGCAGTACTTC
>-|TRBV18|TRBJ2-7|-
CASSPGQGGSYEQYF
TGTGCCAGCTCACCAGGGCAGGGAGGCTCCTACGAGCAGTACTTC
>-|TRBV7-7|TRBJ2-5|TRBD1
CASSLAPGTEETQYF
TGTGCTAGCAGCTTAGCCCCCGGGACAGAAGAGACCCAGTACTTC
>-|TRBV11-2|TRBJ2-7|TRBD2
CASSLLGGIEQYF
TGTGCCAGCAGCTTATTGGGAGGGATCGAGCAGTACTTC
>-|TRBV19|TRBJ1-1|-
CASSIRPDLLMNTEAFF
TGTGCCAGTAGTATCAGGCCCGACCTACTCATGAACACTGAAGCTTTCTTT
>once|TRBV5-1|TRBJ2-1|TRBD1
CASSLEQGANEQFF
TGCGCCAGCAGCTTGGAACAGGGGGCGAATGAGCAGTTCTTC
>-|TRBV20-1|TRBJ2-7|-
CSASGGSEQYF
TGCAGTGCTAGTGGGGGCTCCGAGCAGTACTTC
>-|TRBV3-1/TRBV3-2|TRBJ1-2|TRBD1
CASSPRQGYGYTF
TGTGCCAGCAGCCCTAGACAGGGGTATGGCTACACCTTC
>-|TRBV4-3|TRBJ2-2|-
CASSQDRFSSGTGELFF
TGCGCCAGCAGCCAAGATCGGTTCAGCTCGGGCACCGGGGAGCTGTTTTTT
>-|TRBV18|TRBJ1-2|-
CASSVGADIAVYGYTF
TGTGCCAGCTCAGTGGGTGCGGACATTGCCGTCTATGGCTACACCTTC
>-|TRBV19|TRBJ2-2|-
CASTQPRGFANTGELFF
TGTGCCAGTACCCAACCCCGAGGGTTCGCGAACACCGGGGAGCTGTTTTTT
>once|TRBV7-9|TRBJ1-1|-
CASSPDTLNTEAFF
TGTGCCAGCAGCCCGGACACCTTGAACACTGAAGCTTTCTTT
>-|TRBV4-3|TRBJ2-3|-
CASSQVGGADTQYF
TGCGCCAGCAGCCAAGTGGGGGGAGCGGATACGCAGTATTTT
>-|TRBV4-1|TRBJ2-1|TRBD2
CASSQVAGVYNEQFF
TGCGCCAGCAGCCAAGTAGCGGGGGTATACAATGAGCAGTTCTTC
>-|TRBV11-2|TRBJ1-5|-
CASSLGREGQPQHF
TGTGCCAGCAGCTTAGGTCGGGAAGGTCAGCCCCAGCATTTT
>-|TRBV2|TRBJ1-3|-
CASSDRGGVNTIYF
TGTGCCAGCAGTGATAGAGGGGGTGTAAACACCATATATTTT
>-|TRBV5-6|TRBJ2-2|TRBD2
CASSRGLAGTGELFF
TGTGCCAGCAGTCGGGGACTAGCGGGCACCGGGGAGCTGTTTTTT
>-|TRBV5-6|TRBJ1-4|TRBD1
CASSFPGAGGEKLFF
TGTGCCAGCAGTTTTCCGGGAGCAGGGGGTGAAAAACTGTTTTTT
>-|TRBV5-1|TRBJ2-5|TRBD2
CASSLTPSGGADQETQYF
TGCGCCAGCAGCTTAACGCCTAGCGGGGGGGCGGATCAAGAGACCCAGTACTTC
>-|TRBV11-3|TRBJ2-7|TRBD1
CASSPGQGLSYEQYF
TGTGCCAGCAGCCCGGGACAGGGGCTTTCCTACGAGCAGTACTTC
>-|TRBV4-1|TRBJ1-3|-
CASSQPMGASGNTIYF
TGCGCCAGCAGCCAGCCAATGGGAGCCTCTGGAAACACCATATATTTT
>-|TRBV2|TRBJ2-3|TRBD2
CASSYQTSGGADTQYF
TGTGCCAGCAGTTATCAGACTAGCGGGGGGGCAGATACGCAGTATTTT
>-|TRBV5-1|TRBJ2-1|-
CASSLESRASPYNEQFF
TGCGCCAGCAGCTTGGAGTCTCGGGCTAGCCCCTACAATGAGCAGTTCTTC
>-|TRBV12-3/TRBV12-4|TRBJ1-1|TRBD1
CASRSSGQPEAFF
TGTGCCAGCAGATCTTCGGGACAGCCTGAAGCTTTCTTT
>-|TRBV27|TRBJ2-7|TRBD1
CASSSTGGYEQYF
TGTGCCAGCAGTTCGACAGGGGGCTACGAGCAGTACTTC
>-|TRBV5-8|TRBJ1-1|TRBD1
CASSGPRTGGTEAFF
TGTGCCAGCAGCGGCCCAAGGACAGGGGGCACTGAAGCTTTCTTT